This T cell receptor beta chain came from a study of cytomegalovirus exposure and HLA in healthy donors. Whole-study results and caveats: The later analysis indicated that the majority of CMV-associated TCR beta chains appeared HLA-restricted. In vitro testing confirmed a few CMV-associated chains as specific for CMV antigens. Investigators reported approximately 170 TCR beta chains as tied to cytomegalovirus. The authors judged a highly shared variant cluster likely a sequencing artifact.

In the case of this clone: Antigen: not known.

The PCR ran on 60 Vbeta and 13 Jbeta primers. The repertoire was sequenced with immunoSEQ multiplex PCR; TCRdb's copy has only in-frame clones and lacks some. The sample includes about 120,000 clones, over 65% of them seen just once. The CDR3 runs to 15 residues. Germline V lookup: CDR1 LNHNV, CDR2 YYDKDF (reference sequence). The rearrangement joins TRBV15 to TRBJ2-5, with 7 nucleotides matching TRBD1. The J call may be faulty, since TRBJ2-7 better matches the DNA end. Sequencing used PBMCs. This TCR derives from a woman aged 25-40 years in good health and CMV-seropositive. CDR3 sequence (DNA): TGTGCCACCAGCAGCCGAACAGGGGTTTCTTCCGAGCAGTACTTC. Protein sequence: CATSSRTGVSSEQYF.